These T cell receptor beta chains were read from a single sample in a study of T cell responses to AZD1222 COVID-19 vaccine. Sequenced by immunoSEQ multiplex PCR; TCRdb stores in-frame clones only, minus some. This table has approximately 190,000 clones, approximately 92% appearing once. The sequences come from peripheral blood, collected on day 0 of AZD1222 vaccination. The receptor set was obtained from an adult in good health. The CDR3 runs from the conserved cysteine through the conserved F or W. The D gene is left open where the match is weak. Size tells how often a clone was seen (once, few, many) or the class of an expanded clone, and some rows leave it out.

d_call: .; j_call: TRBJ2-5; v_call: TRBV3-1/TRBV3-2; clone_size: .; cdr3_aa: CASSQDLASQETQYF; cdr3_nt: TGTGCCAGCAGCCAAGACCTGGCGTCCCAAGAGACCCAGTACTTC
d_call: TRBD1; j_call: TRBJ1-6; v_call: TRBV30; clone_size: .; cdr3_aa: CAWVRDRSSPLHF; cdr3_nt: TGTGCCTGGGTCCGGGACAGGTCTTCACCCCTCCACTTT
d_call: .; j_call: TRBJ2-3; v_call: TRBV4-1; clone_size: .; cdr3_aa: CASSQGTLNTQYF; cdr3_nt: TGCGCCAGCAGCCAAGGGACTCTGAATACGCAGTATTTT
d_call: .; j_call: TRBJ1-4; v_call: TRBV7-9; clone_size: .; cdr3_aa: CASSLVGGEKLFF; cdr3_nt: TGTGCCAGCAGCTTAGTTGGGGGCGAAAAACTGTTTTTT
d_call: TRBD1; j_call: TRBJ1-2; v_call: TRBV5-1; clone_size: .; cdr3_aa: CASSRGGDSDGYTF; cdr3_nt: TGCGCCAGCAGCCGAGGGGGCGACTCAGATGGCTACACCTTC
d_call: TRBD1; j_call: TRBJ1-1; v_call: TRBV27; clone_size: .; cdr3_aa: CASSLTGGYTEAFF; cdr3_nt: TGTGCCAGCAGTTTGACAGGGGGGTATACTGAAGCTTTCTTT
d_call: .; j_call: TRBJ2-7; v_call: TRBV20-1; clone_size: .; cdr3_aa: CSATGFQQYF; cdr3_nt: TGCAGTGCTACAGGGTTTCAGCAGTACTTC
d_call: .; j_call: TRBJ1-3; v_call: TRBV9; clone_size: .; cdr3_aa: CASSGPGSGNTIYF; cdr3_nt: TGTGCCAGCAGCGGACCAGGCTCTGGAAACACCATATATTTT
d_call: .; j_call: TRBJ1-5; v_call: TRBV12-3/TRBV12-4; clone_size: .; cdr3_aa: CASSLAGYQPQHF; cdr3_nt: TGTGCCAGCAGTTTAGCGGGATATCAGCCCCAGCATTTT
d_call: TRBD1; j_call: TRBJ1-2; v_call: TRBV23-1; clone_size: .; cdr3_aa: CASSQLQGYYGYTF; cdr3_nt: TGCGCCAGCAGTCAACTACAGGGGTACTATGGCTACACCTTC
d_call: TRBD1; j_call: TRBJ1-2; v_call: TRBV29-1; clone_size: .; cdr3_aa: CSVYGQEAFGYTF; cdr3_nt: TGCAGCGTTTATGGACAGGAGGCTTTTGGCTACACCTTC
d_call: TRBD1; j_call: TRBJ2-1; v_call: TRBV30; clone_size: .; cdr3_aa: CAWMTGSSNEQFF; cdr3_nt: TGTGCCTGGATGACAGGGTCCAGCAATGAGCAGTTCTTC
d_call: .; j_call: TRBJ1-5; v_call: TRBV28; clone_size: .; cdr3_aa: CASSPGTNQPQHF; cdr3_nt: TGTGCCAGCAGTCCAGGGACCAATCAGCCCCAGCATTTT
d_call: TRBD2; j_call: TRBJ2-7; v_call: TRBV6-5; clone_size: .; cdr3_aa: CASSYASGSYEQYF; cdr3_nt: TGTGCCAGCAGTTACGCTAGCGGATCCTACGAGCAGTACTTC
d_call: .; j_call: TRBJ1-2; v_call: TRBV2; clone_size: .; cdr3_aa: CASRSVATNYGYTF; cdr3_nt: TGTGCCAGCAGATCAGTGGCTACTAACTATGGCTACACCTTC
d_call: TRBD1; j_call: TRBJ1-6; v_call: TRBV28; clone_size: .; cdr3_aa: CASSSGQGPGSPLHF; cdr3_nt: TGTGCCAGCAGTTCAGGACAGGGGCCGGGTTCACCCCTCCACTTT
d_call: TRBD1; j_call: TRBJ1-5; v_call: TRBV3-1/TRBV3-2; clone_size: .; cdr3_aa: CASSRGQGRNQPQHF; cdr3_nt: TGTGCCAGCAGCCGGGGACAGGGCCGCAATCAGCCCCAGCATTTT
d_call: .; j_call: TRBJ1-5; v_call: TRBV12-3/TRBV12-4; clone_size: .; cdr3_aa: CASSSTGNQPQHF; cdr3_nt: TGTGCCAGCAGCTCGACGGGAAATCAGCCCCAGCATTTT
d_call: .; j_call: TRBJ2-7; v_call: TRBV4-1; clone_size: .; cdr3_aa: CASSQRTEATYEQYF; cdr3_nt: TGCGCCAGCAGCCAAAGGACAGAGGCCACCTACGAGCAGTACTTC
d_call: .; j_call: TRBJ1-1; v_call: TRBV12-3/TRBV12-4; clone_size: .; cdr3_aa: CASSLYTEAFF; cdr3_nt: TGTGCCAGCAGTTTATACACTGAAGCTTTCTTT
d_call: .; j_call: TRBJ1-4; v_call: TRBV7-9; clone_size: .; cdr3_aa: CASSVLRDTYEKLFF; cdr3_nt: TGTGCCAGCAGCGTACTCCGGGACACTTATGAAAAACTGTTTTTT
d_call: .; j_call: TRBJ1-5; v_call: TRBV5-1; clone_size: .; cdr3_aa: CASSLGLSNQPQHF; cdr3_nt: TGCGCCAGCAGCCTGGGTCTTAGCAATCAGCCCCAGCATTTT
d_call: .; j_call: TRBJ1-3; v_call: TRBV7-8; clone_size: .; cdr3_aa: CASSSDSGNTIYF; cdr3_nt: TGTGCCAGCAGCTCTGACTCTGGAAACACCATATATTTT
d_call: .; j_call: TRBJ2-5; v_call: TRBV24-1; clone_size: .; cdr3_aa: CATSDQGRETQYF; cdr3_nt: TGTGCCACCAGTGACCAGGGACGGGAGACCCAGTACTTC
d_call: TRBD2; j_call: TRBJ2-7; v_call: TRBV5-1; clone_size: .; cdr3_aa: CASSSPGLAGKEQYF; cdr3_nt: TGCGCCAGCAGCTCGCCGGGACTAGCGGGCAAAGAGCAGTACTTC
d_call: .; j_call: TRBJ2-3; v_call: TRBV7-9; clone_size: .; cdr3_aa: CASSLKTQTAPDTQYF; cdr3_nt: TGTGCCAGCAGCTTAAAGACACAAACAGCCCCAGATACGCAGTATTTT
d_call: .; j_call: TRBJ1-5; v_call: TRBV5-1; clone_size: .; cdr3_aa: CASSLGGNDQPQHF; cdr3_nt: TGCGCCAGCAGCTTGGGGGGGAATGATCAGCCCCAGCATTTT
d_call: .; j_call: TRBJ2-7; v_call: TRBV6-5; clone_size: .; cdr3_aa: CASSHDSPGDEQYF; cdr3_nt: TGTGCCAGCAGTCATGACTCCCCGGGAGACGAGCAGTACTTC
d_call: .; j_call: TRBJ2-1; v_call: TRBV10-3; clone_size: once; cdr3_aa: CAIMTEGGSYNEQFF; cdr3_nt: TGTGCCATCATGACAGAAGGGGGGTCCTACAATGAGCAGTTCTTC
d_call: TRBD2; j_call: TRBJ2-7; v_call: TRBV28; clone_size: few; cdr3_aa: CASSFGGAGGGIEQYF; cdr3_nt: TGTGCCAGCAGTTTCGGGGGGGCAGGAGGAGGGATCGAGCAGTACTTC
d_call: .; j_call: TRBJ1-2; v_call: TRBV2; clone_size: .; cdr3_aa: CASSKDRNYGYTF; cdr3_nt: TGTGCCAGCAGTAAAGACAGGAACTATGGCTACACCTTC
d_call: .; j_call: TRBJ2-1; v_call: TRBV14; clone_size: .; cdr3_aa: CASSQERLGNEQFF; cdr3_nt: TGTGCCAGCAGCCAAGAACGACTAGGCAATGAGCAGTTCTTC
d_call: TRBD1; j_call: TRBJ1-1; v_call: TRBV29-1; clone_size: .; cdr3_aa: CSAGEGQGTEAFF; cdr3_nt: TGCAGCGCTGGAGAGGGACAGGGCACTGAAGCTTTCTTT
d_call: .; j_call: TRBJ1-1; v_call: TRBV19; clone_size: few; cdr3_aa: CASSISGFEAFF; cdr3_nt: TGTGCCAGTAGTATCTCGGGGTTTGAAGCTTTCTTT
d_call: TRBD2; j_call: TRBJ2-7; v_call: TRBV29-1; clone_size: .; cdr3_aa: CSVPGTSGIEQYF; cdr3_nt: TGCAGCGTGCCTGGGACTAGCGGTATCGAGCAGTACTTC
d_call: TRBD1; j_call: TRBJ1-3; v_call: TRBV27; clone_size: .; cdr3_aa: CASSLFHPGQGNSGNTIYF; cdr3_nt: TGTGCCAGCAGTTTATTCCACCCTGGACAGGGCAACTCTGGAAACACCATATATTTT
d_call: .; j_call: TRBJ1-4; v_call: TRBV7-2; clone_size: .; cdr3_aa: CASSLGGEKLFF; cdr3_nt: TGTGCCAGCAGTCTAGGTGGTGAAAAACTGTTTTTT
d_call: TRBD2; j_call: TRBJ2-5; v_call: TRBV18; clone_size: .; cdr3_aa: CASSPGLAGVDEETQYF; cdr3_nt: TGTGCCAGCTCACCGGGACTAGCGGGGGTAGATGAAGAGACCCAGTACTTC